The source of this T cell receptor beta chain is a study of blood T cell repertoires in COVID-19. About the study: The cDNA or gDNA used as material had been derived from T cells, B-cell-depleted T cells, or PBMCs.

The germline V gene has CDR1 SGDLS and CDR2 YYNGEE. Losses at the gene ends were 4 bases for V and 0 bases for J; bases not matched to a gene: 3. The CDR3 contains 14 residues. Seattle researchers signed up patients amid active infection and tracked them longitudinally. Original processing notes: Amplifying reference gene primers gave estimates of nucleated cell counts. Generated by immunoSEQ multiplex PCR, the TCRdb table keeps only in-frame clones and is missing some. V and J calls and clone size are those listed in that table; D and trimming were worked out from the DNA. This table has a few hundred thousand clones, around 88% appearing once.

The V call is TRBV9, the J call TRBJ1-2; 7 nucleotides match TRBD1. The sample taken for sequencing was peripheral blood. This TCR came from a woman aged 50 to 60 with COVID-19, enrolled during active disease. The CDR3 spells CASSLDRANYGYTF. DNA of the CDR3: TGTGCCAGCAGCCTCGACAGGGCTAACTATGGCTACACCTTC.